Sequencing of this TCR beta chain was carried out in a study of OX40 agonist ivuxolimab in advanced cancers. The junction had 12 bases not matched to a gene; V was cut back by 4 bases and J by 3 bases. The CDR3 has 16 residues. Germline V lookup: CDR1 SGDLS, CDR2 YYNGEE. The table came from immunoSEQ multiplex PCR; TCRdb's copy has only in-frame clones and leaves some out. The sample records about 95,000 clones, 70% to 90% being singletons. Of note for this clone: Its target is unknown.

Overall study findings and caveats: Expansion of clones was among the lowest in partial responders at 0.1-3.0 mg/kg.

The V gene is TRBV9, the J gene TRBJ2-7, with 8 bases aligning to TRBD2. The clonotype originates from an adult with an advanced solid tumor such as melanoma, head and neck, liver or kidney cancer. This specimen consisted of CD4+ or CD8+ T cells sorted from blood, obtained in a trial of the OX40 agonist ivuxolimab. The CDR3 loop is CASSPQGAGDYYEQYF. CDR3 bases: TGTGCCAGCAGCCCCCAAGGAGCGGGAGACTACTACGAGCAGTACTTC.